This is a list of T cell receptor beta chains from one sample in a study of CXCR3-negative and CXCR3-positive naive CD8 T cells. TCRdb reprocessed the 5' RACE reads and reports one entry per CDR3 protein, with no DNA. The sample has more than 45,000 distinct CDR3 sequences, and its top ten clones hold around 0.4%. Sequenced material: naive CXCR3- CD8+ T cells from blood. Source of these receptors: a human donor in good health. Some clones in this sample may be carry-over from other donors' samples. The CDR3 runs from the conserved cysteine through the conserved F or W.

>TRBV27|TRBJ2-2
CASSGKAPLPFGELFF
>TRBV4-3|TRBJ2-2
CASSSHPIKGLASGELFF
>TRBV29-1|TRBJ2-7
CSGRQGPYEQYF
>TRBV4-3|TRBJ2-5
CASSQDAGYQETQYF
>TRBV7-2|TRBJ2-1
CASTYYNEQFF
>TRBV7-2|TRBJ2-1
CASSLRLANNEQFF
>TRBV20-1|TRBJ1-3
CSARGEWGTGGNTIYF
>TRBV12-3/TRBV12-4|TRBJ1-1
CASSALTGGTEAFF
>TRBV14|TRBJ2-7
CASSQNPGQGTYEQYF
>TRBV6-2/TRBV6-3|TRBJ2-5
CASSAGTEQETQYF
>TRBV5-1|TRBJ2-3
CASSLGDRSLSTDTQYF
>TRBV7-2|TRBJ2-7
CASSHAAGGTSYEQYF
>TRBV29-1|TRBJ2-1
CSVGAGPSYNEQFF
>TRBV2|TRBJ1-1
CASIRQGRTEAFF
>TRBV29-1|TRBJ2-7
CSGGGGKGYEQYF